This T cell receptor (beta chain) was captured in a study of control samples from healthy donors and cancer patients. On this clone itself: The identical CDR3 is also encoded by other nucleotide sequences in the sample.

There are 15 residues in the CDR3. The V and J ends lost 0 bases and 9 bases respectively, with 12 bases between them. Germline V CDR1 and CDR2: SGHAT, FQNNGV. TCRdb's copy holds only in-frame clones and misses some; the assay was immunoSEQ multiplex PCR. The data contain about 120,000 clones, 85% to 90% of them singletons. This clonotype originated in a woman aged 60-75 years with lung cancer. The chain carries TRBV11-2 and TRBJ1-6, with D perhaps TRBD1 (6 bases). Sequenced input: PBMCs. CDR3 nucleotide sequence: TGTGCCAGCAGCTTAGAATCGGGGGCGCGTTCACCCCTCCACTTT. Residues: CASSLESGARSPLHF.